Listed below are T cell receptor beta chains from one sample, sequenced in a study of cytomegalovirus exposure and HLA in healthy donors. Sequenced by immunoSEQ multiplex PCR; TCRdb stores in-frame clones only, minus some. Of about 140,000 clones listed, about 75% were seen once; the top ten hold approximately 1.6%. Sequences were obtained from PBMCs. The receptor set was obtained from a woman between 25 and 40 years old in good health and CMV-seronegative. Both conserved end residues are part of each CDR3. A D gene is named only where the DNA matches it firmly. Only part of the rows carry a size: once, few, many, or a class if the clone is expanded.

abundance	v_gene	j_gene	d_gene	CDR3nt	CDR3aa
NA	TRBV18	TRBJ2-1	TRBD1	TGTGCCAGCTACCCCGGGACAGGGAAAAATGAGCAGTTCTTC	CASYPGTGKNEQFF
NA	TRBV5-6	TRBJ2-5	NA	TGTGCCAGCAGCTCGCGTCCGATGGAGACCCAGTACTTC	CASSSRPMETQYF
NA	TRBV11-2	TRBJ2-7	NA	TGTGCCAGCAGCTTAAATATCTACGAGCAGTACTTC	CASSLNIYEQYF
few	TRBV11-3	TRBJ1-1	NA	TGTGCCAGCAGCTTACTCGCAGGGACTGAAGCTTTCTTT	CASSLLAGTEAFF
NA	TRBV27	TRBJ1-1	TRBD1	TGTGCCAGCAGTTTTGGAAGAGGGGGCCAGAACACTGAAGCTTTCTTT	CASSFGRGGQNTEAFF
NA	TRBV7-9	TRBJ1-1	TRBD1	TGTGCCAGCAGCCGGGGGACAGAGAACACTGAAGCTTTCTTT	CASSRGTENTEAFF
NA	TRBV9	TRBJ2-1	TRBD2	TGTGCCAGCAGCACCTGGACTAGCGGTGAGCAGTTCTTC	CASSTWTSGEQFF
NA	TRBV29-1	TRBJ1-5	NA	TGCAGCGGGGCGGAGGGGAGGGGTCAGCCCCAGCATTTT	CSGAEGRGQPQHF
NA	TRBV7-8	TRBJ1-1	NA	TGTGCCAGCAGCTTAGCTGGAGTTGAAGCTTTCTTT	CASSLAGVEAFF
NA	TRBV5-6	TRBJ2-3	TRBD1	TGTGCCAGCAGCTTGGGGGGGGGACAGGGGGCGACGACAGATACGCAGTATTTT	CASSLGGGQGATTDTQYF
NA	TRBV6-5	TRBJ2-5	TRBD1	TGTGCCAGCAGTTACTCCGGGACAGGTCTACCAGAGACCCAGTACTTC	CASSYSGTGLPETQYF
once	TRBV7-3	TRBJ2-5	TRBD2	TGTGCCAGCAGCTCCTCGGGGGGGGAGACCCAGTACTTC	CASSSSGGETQYF
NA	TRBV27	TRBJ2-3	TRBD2	TGTGCCAGCAGTTCCCTGGGACTAGCGAGGGGAGATACGCAGTATTTT	CASSSLGLARGDTQYF
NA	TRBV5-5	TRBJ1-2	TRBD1	TGTGCCAGCAGCCTCGGGACAGGGGTCGGCTACACCTTC	CASSLGTGVGYTF
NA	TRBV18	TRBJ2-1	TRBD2	TGTGCCAGCTCACAGGCTAGCGGGAGCCATGAGCAGTTCTTC	CASSQASGSHEQFF
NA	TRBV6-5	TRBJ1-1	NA	TGTGCCAGCAGTCCCGGGCCCAGAAGGGGAGCTTTCTTT	CASSPGPRRGAFF
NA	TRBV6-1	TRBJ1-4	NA	TGTGCCAGCAGTGAAACGGGGGGATGGGGTGAAAAACTGTTTTTT	CASSETGGWGEKLFF
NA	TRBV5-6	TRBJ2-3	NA	TGTGCCAGCAGCTTCGTGGGGAGACTCACAGATACGCAGTATTTT	CASSFVGRLTDTQYF
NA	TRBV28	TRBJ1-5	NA	TGTGCCACCTCTTCAGGGGATCAGCCCCAGCATTTT	CATSSGDQPQHF
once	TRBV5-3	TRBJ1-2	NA	TGTGCCAGAAGGCTCGGCGGTCGGGGGGGCGCGTGGGGCTACACCTTC	CARRLGGRGGAWGYTF
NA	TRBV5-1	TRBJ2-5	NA	TGCGCCAGCAGCTTGGCCAGTCTAGCGCAAGAGACCCAGTACTTC	CASSLASLAQETQYF
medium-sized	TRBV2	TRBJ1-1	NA	TGTGCCAGCAGTCTGGACACGAACACTGAAGCTTTCTTT	CASSLDTNTEAFF